This is a list of T cell receptor beta chains from one sample in a study of identical twins. One entry per CDR3 protein results from TCRdb running MiXCR on the 5' RACE reads. The table records roughly 690,000 distinct CDR3 sequences, roughly 6% of them present only once. Material: naive T cells sorted from blood. These receptors originate from a man aged 18 to 29 in good health. CDR3s include the opening cysteine and the closing phenylalanine or tryptophan. D genes are given only for firm matches. The listing skips clone size in some rows; elsewhere it reads once, few, many or a size class.

v_gene	abundance	d_gene	j_gene	CDR3nt	CDR3aa
TRBV7-9	-	TRBD1	TRBJ2-5	TGTGCCAGCAGCTCATACAGGGGCCCGGAGACCCAGTACTTC	CASSSYRGPETQYF
TRBV3-1	many	TRBD2	TRBJ2-1	TGTGCCAGCAGCCAAGTTGGCGGGAGGGCCAAAAATGAGCAGTTCTTC	CASSQVGGRAKNEQFF
TRBV4-1	-	-	TRBJ1-4	TGCGCCAGCAGCCAGGACGCGGCGATTATAGAAAAACTGTTTTTT	CASSQDAAIIEKLFF
TRBV12-3/TRBV12-4	many	-	TRBJ2-4	TGTGCCAGCAGTTTTGGCGGCACAGCCAAAAACATTCAGTACTTC	CASSFGGTAKNIQYF
TRBV19	-	-	TRBJ2-1	TGTGCCAGTAGTATAACGTTGAGGGCGCAGTTCTTC	CASSITLRAQFF
TRBV15	many	TRBD1	TRBJ2-1	TGTGCCACCAGCGAGGGACCGGGACAGGGGGCCAATGAGCAGTTCTTC	CATSEGPGQGANEQFF
TRBV5-1	few	-	TRBJ2-5	TGCGCCAGCAGACGAGGAGGGGGTACAAACCAAGAGACCCAGTACTTC	CASRRGGGTNQETQYF
TRBV20-1	-	-	TRBJ2-5	TGCAGTGCTAACGTGGCAGACCAAGAGACCCAGTACTTC	CSANVADQETQYF
TRBV7-2	many	TRBD2	TRBJ2-7	TGTGCCAGCAGCCGGAGCGGGACTAGCGGCTACGAGCAGTACTTC	CASSRSGTSGYEQYF
TRBV6-2/TRBV6-3	many	TRBD1	TRBJ1-5	TGTGCCAGCAGGCGACAGGGGGAAAATCAGCCCCAGCATTTT	CASRRQGENQPQHF
TRBV20-1	many	TRBD2	TRBJ2-3	TGCAGTGCGAACCCTAGCGGGAGGGATACGCAGTATTTT	CSANPSGRDTQYF
TRBV7-9	-	-	TRBJ2-1	TGTGCCATCGAGTTGTCCGCTTACAATGAGCAGTTCTTC	CAIELSAYNEQFF
TRBV7-9	-	-	TRBJ2-5	TGTGCCAGCAGCTTAGGTCAGAACCTACCGTACTTC	CASSLGQNLPYF
TRBV12-3/TRBV12-4	few	TRBD2	TRBJ2-7	TGTGCCAGCAGAGGGACTAGCGGGGACCCCTCCTACGAGCAGTACTTC	CASRGTSGDPSYEQYF
TRBV20-1	many	-	TRBJ2-3	TGCAGTGCTAGTCCTCCCCAGGGGAGCACAGATACGCAGTATTTT	CSASPPQGSTDTQYF
TRBV29-1	many	-	TRBJ2-1	TGCAGCGTTGAAGGTAGGCTAGCTGGCAATGAGCAGTTCTTC	CSVEGRLAGNEQFF
TRBV12-3/TRBV12-4	few	-	TRBJ1-1	TGTGCCAGCAGTTTTTGGGGCTTTAATCTGAACACTGAAGCTTTCTTT	CASSFWGFNLNTEAFF
TRBV29-1	many	-	TRBJ2-1	TGCAGCGCCCGAATGGGGGTTGAGCAGTTCTTC	CSARMGVEQFF
TRBV12-3/TRBV12-4	many	-	TRBJ1-1	TGTGCCAGCACCCTTAGGGCTGAAGCTTTCTTT	CASTLRAEAFF
TRBV7-2	few	TRBD1	TRBJ2-3	TGTGCCAGCAGCCCTCCAGGGGGCGCCCCCACAGATACGCAGTATTTT	CASSPPGGAPTDTQYF
TRBV27	many	-	TRBJ2-1	TGTGCCAGCAGTACCCGGGACTGGAGCTCCTACAATGAGCAGTTCTTC	CASSTRDWSSYNEQFF
TRBV29-1	many	-	TRBJ2-3	TGCAGCGTTCCGGACAGCCTCACAGATACGCAGTATTTT	CSVPDSLTDTQYF
TRBV20-1	many	TRBD2	TRBJ2-7	TGCAGTGCTAGGACTAGCGGGGTAGCCTACGAGCAGTACTTC	CSARTSGVAYEQYF
TRBV12-3/TRBV12-4	many	-	TRBJ1-6	TGTGCCAGCAGTTTGGACAGCAACTATAATTCACCCCTCCACTTT	CASSLDSNYNSPLHF
TRBV5-5	many	TRBD2	TRBJ2-3	TGTGCCAGCAGCTTAAGGACGGGAGGGCCCCTCGGGGATACGCAGTATTTT	CASSLRTGGPLGDTQYF
TRBV12-3/TRBV12-4	many	-	TRBJ2-1	TGTGCCAGCAGTTGGGGGGGGGGCATAAACAATGAGCAGTTCTTC	CASSWGGGINNEQFF
TRBV30	-	-	TRBJ1-5	TGTGCCTGGAGAACTTCGGGGGCCAATCAGCCCCAGCATTTT	CAWRTSGANQPQHF
TRBV20-1	many	TRBD2	TRBJ2-3	TGCAGTGCTCTTACTAGCGGGAACACAGATACGCAGTATTTT	CSALTSGNTDTQYF
TRBV11-2	many	-	TRBJ2-3	TGTGCCAGCAGCTTGATCGCGACAGATACGCAGTATTTT	CASSLIATDTQYF
TRBV24-1	few	-	TRBJ2-5	TGTGCCACCAGTCAACGACGTAGCGGCCAAGAGACCCAGTACTTC	CATSQRRSGQETQYF
TRBV5-1	many	TRBD2	TRBJ2-3	TGCGCCAGCAGCGACGGGACTAGCGGGAGTAATACGCAGTATTTT	CASSDGTSGSNTQYF
TRBV5-5	-	TRBD2	TRBJ2-5	TGTGCCAGCAGCTTGGCCGGAGCGGGAGGGCTGGGCAGGGAGACCCAGTACTTC	CASSLAGAGGLGRETQYF
TRBV3-1	few	-	TRBJ2-2	TGTGCCAGCAGGGTAGACTATAACACCGGGGAGCTGTTTTTT	CASRVDYNTGELFF
TRBV18	-	-	TRBJ2-5	TGTGCCAGCTCACCTCTCAGGTACCAAGAGACCCAGTACTTC	CASSPLRYQETQYF
TRBV7-8	few	-	TRBJ2-1	TGTGCCAGCAGCTTAGGCAGAAAAAATGAGCAGTTCTTC	CASSLGRKNEQFF
TRBV11-1	many	TRBD2	TRBJ2-2	TGTGCCAGCAGCTTAAATGATCGGCGGGAGGCCCTCCCATATAACACCGGGGAGCTGTTTTTT	CASSLNDRREALPYNTGELFF
TRBV7-2	few	-	TRBJ2-1	TGTGCCAGCAGCTTCCAACCGGGACGCCTGGGGAATGAGCAGTTCTTC	CASSFQPGRLGNEQFF
TRBV29-1	-	-	TRBJ2-1	TGCAGCGTTGATCCGGGGGCGCGGTTAACCTACAATGAGCAGTTCTTC	CSVDPGARLTYNEQFF
TRBV24-1	few	-	TRBJ2-2	TGTGCCACCAGTGATTGGGACAACGCGAACACCGGGGAGCTGTTTTTT	CATSDWDNANTGELFF
TRBV12-3/TRBV12-4	-	TRBD2	TRBJ2-2	TGTGCCAGCAGATTTGGGCTAGCGGGTTTGGACACCGGGGAGCTGTTTTTT	CASRFGLAGLDTGELFF
TRBV3-1	-	TRBD2	TRBJ2-1	TGTGCCAGCAGCCAAGATCTGCTTGCGCCGGGGGGGTCGCATGAGCAGTTCTTC	CASSQDLLAPGGSHEQFF
TRBV27	many	TRBD1	TRBJ2-4	TGTGCCAGCAGCCCCGAGACAGGGCGGTACGTCAAAAACATTCAGTACTTC	CASSPETGRYVKNIQYF
TRBV5-1	-	TRBD2	TRBJ2-7	TGCGCCAGCAGCTTGGAGGGGACTAGCGGGGGAGTTCGGGAGCAGTACTTC	CASSLEGTSGGVREQYF
TRBV29-1	few	TRBD2	TRBJ2-7	TGCAGCGGGGGAGGCGGGAGCTCCTACGAGCAGTACTTC	CSGGGGSSYEQYF